This T cell receptor (beta chain) was identified during a study of T cell repertoires in cytomegalovirus infection. For the study at large: Public TCR beta signatures provided an indication of both CMV infection and a matching HLA type. Study findings and constraints: HLA-C-restricted CMV clonotypes gave the most frequent clonotype in two of eight donors.

A word on this clonotype: No antigen is known for it.

CDR3 length: 14 amino acids. Germline CDR1 is SGHAT and CDR2 is FQNNGV. V lost 5 bases and J 1 base, leaving 11 bases between the germline ends. Each CDR3 protein gets one entry after TCRdb re-called the reads with MiXCR. The table has 100,000 to 120,000 distinct CDR3 sequences, 30% seen once. V usage is TRBV11-2 and J usage is TRBJ1-1; tentative D call: TRBD1 (6 bases). This receptor was identified in a human donor in good health (CMV status not recorded). Some clones in this sample may be carry-over from other donors' samples. Specimen: CD8+ T cells from cultured PBMCs, collected from culture after CMV antigen stimulation. The CDR3 DNA sequence: TGTGCCAGCAGCCCGGGGGCGGCGAACACTGAAGCTTTCTTT. Encoded protein: CASSPGAANTEAFF.